This passage covers 21 T cell receptor beta chains from one sample sequenced in a study of CXCR3-negative and CXCR3-positive naive CD8 T cells. General study results and limits: A higher hydrophobicity marked the TRB CDR3s of CXCR3-positive naive cells versus CXCR3-negative naive cells.

No antigen has been identified for these receptors. The TRB cDNA libraries were prepared by 5' RACE with UMI labels. TCRdb reprocessed the 5' RACE reads; each CDR3 protein has one entry and no DNA is given. Its clone listing holds 150,000 to 180,000 distinct CDR3 sequences. Sequencing used naive CXCR3+ CD8+ T cells from blood. Stated subset: CD45RO-CCR7+CD27+CD95- naive CD8+ T cells expressing CXCR3 (TNR3+). The receptors shown here come from a human donor in good health. Some clones in this sample may be carry-over from other donors' samples.

Here the CDR3 reads CSALKGLADYNEQFF. The rearrangement uses TRBV20-1 and TRBJ2-1; TCRdb names TRBD2, which stays unverified in the absence of DNA. The CDR3 is 15 amino acids. CDR1 is DFQATT and CDR2 is SNEGSKA in the germline V gene (reference sequence).

The chain recombines TRBV29-1 with TRBJ2-1; lacking DNA, the TRBD2 call made by TCRdb goes unchecked. This CDR3 contains 17 residues. CDR1 is SQVTM and CDR2 is ANQGSEA in the germline V gene. The CDR3 loop reads CSVVGVGAPLHPNEQFF.

This rearrangement joins TRBV29-1 to TRBJ2-7; TCRdb outputs TRBD2, but without DNA this stays unchecked. The CDR3 extends over 13 amino acids. From germline, CDR1 is SQVTM and CDR2 ANQGSEA. CDR3 in amino acids: CSVTSGGSYEQYF.

This chain links TRBV5-6 with TRBJ2-5. This CDR3 contains 14 residues. Germline V gene sequence: CDR1 SGHDT, CDR2 YYEEEE. CDR3 residues: CASSFDLAGRTQYF.

CDR3 residues: CASSYWGPQNTEAFF. The gene calls are TRBV6-2 or TRBV6-3 and TRBJ1-1; TCRdb picks TRBD1, but there is no DNA to check that call. Germline V gene lookup returns CDR1 MNHEY and CDR2 SVGEGT. This CDR3 is 15 amino acids long.

CDR3 residues: CASTFTSRVPTFLEQYF. This chain uses TRBV21-1 with TRBJ2-7. TRBV21-1 is designated a pseudogene. CDR3 length: 17 amino acids.

The chain links TRBV7-2 to TRBJ2-5; TCRdb selects TRBD2, and the lack of DNA leaves this call unchecked. This CDR3 region has 11 residues. CDR1 is SGHTA, CDR2 FQGNSA, per germline. The CDR3 is CASSLPSGGSF.

V gene TRBV28 combines with J gene TRBJ2-7. CDR3 length: 16 amino acids. Per the germline V gene, CDR1 is MDHEN and CDR2 is SYDVKM. The CDR3 protein is CASSLSTERDGYEQYF.

The chain's CDR3 is CASSQEAGGGTDTQYF. The chain combines TRBV4-2 with TRBJ2-3; TCRdb gives TRBD2 as the D gene, but with no DNA this cannot be confirmed. This CDR3 is 16 amino acids long. Germline-derived CDR1 and CDR2 are LGHNA and YNFKEQ.

The V call is TRBV7-8, the J call TRBJ2-1; TCRdb lists TRBD1, though no DNA is available to test this call. The germline V gene encodes CDR1 SGHVS and CDR2 FQNEAQ. CDR3 length: 15 amino acids. The chain's CDR3 is CASSLPGSSYNEQFF.

The chain recombines TRBV10-3 with TRBJ2-1; checking the TCRdb D call of TRBD2 is not possible without DNA. This CDR3 has 18 residues. Germline V lookup: CDR1 ENHRY, CDR2 SYGVKD. CDR3: CATGELAGGPSPYNEQFF.

The rearrangement uses TRBV11-2 and TRBJ2-1; TCRdb reports TRBD2, a call that lacks DNA to check it against. This CDR3 spans 15 amino acids. Germline loops: CDR1 SGHAT, CDR2 FQNNGV. This chain's CDR3 is CASSTTLAGRNEQFF.

The chain carries TRBV7-9 and TRBJ2-3; without DNA, the TCRdb call of TRBD1 cannot be checked. Per the germline V gene, CDR1 is SEHNR and CDR2 is FQNEAQ (reference sequence). This CDR3 has 13 residues. The chain's CDR3 is CASSFGDFVSGDF.

The CDR3 loop reads CASSPPARSPLTDTQYF. The chain has TRBV18 and TRBJ2-3; TCRdb gives TRBD2 as the D gene, but with no DNA this cannot be confirmed. Germline CDR1 is KGHSH and CDR2 is LQKENI. The CDR3 spans 17 residues. The full variable domain, its missing parts supplied by reference TRBV18 and TRBJ2-3, is NAGVMQNPRHLVRRRGQEARLRCSPMKGHSHVYWYRQLPEEGLKFMVYLQKENIIDESGMPKERFSAEFPKEGPSILRIQQVVRGDSAAYFCASSPPARSPLTDTQYFGPGTRLTVL.

The chain employs TRBV4-2 and TRBJ2-5; there is no DNA to check the TCRdb D call of TRBD2. The germline CDR1 and CDR2 sequences are LGHNA and YNFKEQ. This CDR3 region has 17 residues. The CDR3 protein is CASSQVERGAPQETQYF.

The rearrangement links TRBV11-2 to TRBJ2-7; with no DNA, the TCRdb D assignment of TRBD2 cannot be verified. CDR1 and CDR2 from the germline V gene are SGHAT and FQNNGV. The CDR3 spans 16 residues. Here the CDR3 reads CASSLDSGLSSYEQYF.

The chain joins TRBV6-2 or TRBV6-3 to TRBJ1-1; the TCRdb D gene call, TRBD1, has no DNA to confirm it. Germline V gene lookup returns CDR1 MNHEY and CDR2 SVGEGT. The CDR3 extends over 15 amino acids. CDR3 in amino acids: CASTRYIGGVTEAFF.

The chain's CDR3 is CSVAFTGGHQETQYF. The chain links TRBV29-1 to TRBJ2-5; with no DNA, the TCRdb D assignment of TRBD1 cannot be verified. CDR1 is SQVTM and CDR2 is ANQGSEA in the germline V gene. CDR3 size: 15 residues.

The chain uses TRBV3-1 and TRBJ2-7. The CDR3 sequence is 12 residues long. Looked up from germline, CDR1 is LGHDT and CDR2 is YNNKEL (reference sequence). This chain's CDR3 is CASSQDLYEQYF.

CDR3 protein: CASSLKTGKKTLLYNEQFF. The chain couples TRBV27 to TRBJ2-1; TCRdb gives TRBD1 as the D gene, but with no DNA this cannot be confirmed. Germline V gene sequence: CDR1 MNHEY, CDR2 SMNVEV (reference sequence). This CDR3 is built from 19 residues.

The chain combines TRBV19 with TRBJ2-7; lacking DNA, the TRBD1 call made by TCRdb goes unchecked. The germline gives CDR1 LNHDA, CDR2 SQIVND (reference sequence). This CDR3 region has 16 residues. CDR3: CASSPSVGQGRYEQYF.